Reported below is one T cell receptor beta chain. What it recognizes is unknown. The source of the sample is a study of T cells in Graves' hyperthyroidism and ophthalmopathy. Trimming removed 10 bases from V and 2 bases from J; junction bases left unmatched: 14. The length of the CDR3 is 17 residues. CDR1 is LNHDA, CDR2 SQIVND, per germline (reference sequence). Graves' hyperthyroidism is called stable when ophthalmopathy does not progress within 18 months. Exclusion followed for patients with uncontrolled infection, other autoimmune disease, pregnancy or lactation. RNA transcripts were the template for amplifying TCR beta CDR3 regions. HTBI primers drove first-round RT-PCR of the TCR CDR3. One entry per CDR3 protein results from TCRdb running MiXCR on the multiplex PCR reads. The sample lists 610,000 or so distinct CDR3 sequences, under 60% occurring once. General observations from the study: It was a median around 6 months before onset that the model predicted ophthalmopathy. Blood held most thyroid clonotypes expanded above 0.001 frequency.

The rearrangement joins TRBV19 to TRBJ2-7, with 13 bases fitting TRBD2. The origin of this receptor is a woman in her late teens or twenties with Graves' hyperthyroidism. Source material: peripheral blood or thyroid tissue (not recorded which). The CDR3 sequence: CATSWTSGSSLTYEQYF. The CDR3 DNA reads TGTGCCACCTCGTGGACTAGCGGGAGTTCTCTAACCTACGAGCAGTACTTC.